This TCR beta chain originates from a study of response to subunit inactivated influenza vaccine. Study-level points and caveats: The authors suggested that every seasonal influenza vaccination recruits few new T cells.

TCRdb re-derived calls from the RT-PCR reads in MiXCR, one entry per CDR3 protein. Altogether roughly 780,000 distinct CDR3 sequences are present, approximately 17% being singletons, with the ten largest covering approximately 11%. There are a few counts of this clonotype. Its target is not known. Sample: PBMCs from blood, taken 4 to 6 days after vaccination. This TCR was sampled from a man in his fifties or sixties who received an inactivated influenza vaccine.

DNA of the CDR3: TGCAGCGTCCGGTGGGGGGACGAGCAGTACTTC. Its translation: CSVRWGDEQYF. The chain joins TRBV29-1 to TRBJ2-7; tentative D call: TRBD2 (6 bases). The CDR3 consists of 11 residues. Germline lookup yields CDR1 SQVTM and CDR2 ANQGSEA. V lost 6 bases and J 5 bases, leaving 11 bases between the germline ends.